The rows below give T cell receptor beta chains drawn from one sample of a study of T cell responses to AZD1222 COVID-19 vaccine. TCRdb's table, derived via immunoSEQ multiplex PCR, lists solely in-frame clones and lacks some. The data contain about 120,000 clones, 70% to 90% of them seen just once; the ten biggest clones take up roughly 3.9%. Sequenced here: peripheral blood, sampled on day 0 of MenACWY control vaccination. Every receptor here comes from an adult in good health. Each CDR3 is given with its conserved first and last residue. A D gene is named only where the DNA matches it firmly. The size of a clone is reported for some rows only, either as once, few or many, or as a class for expanded clones.

size: .; D: .; V: TRBV2; CDR3: CASSEFGGGQETQYF
size: .; D: .; V: TRBV6-5; CDR3: CASSPPPEQYF
size: .; D: TRBD1; V: TRBV3-1/TRBV3-2; CDR3: CASSRRQGSGYTF
size: .; D: .; V: TRBV28; CDR3: CASSLPQLTQAFF
size: .; D: TRBD1; V: TRBV5-1; CDR3: CASSLEQGSSSPLHF
size: few; D: .; V: TRBV3-1/TRBV3-2; CDR3: CASSQALSTDTQYF
size: .; D: .; V: TRBV10-3; CDR3: CAISEPQGNTEAFF
size: .; D: .; V: TRBV7-2; CDR3: CASTTAGSGYEQYF
size: .; D: .; V: TRBV6-5; CDR3: CASSSPGTVNYNEQFF
size: .; D: .; V: TRBV5-1; CDR3: CASSLAPGHNQPQHF
size: .; D: .; V: TRBV2; CDR3: CASSEEGNYGYTF
size: .; D: .; V: TRBV7-9; CDR3: CASQQNLEKLFF
size: .; D: .; V: TRBV18; CDR3: CASSLVSPGDYGYTF
size: .; D: .; V: TRBV28; CDR3: CASSTWGGAAEAFF
size: .; D: .; V: TRBV24-1; CDR3: CATSGRDHGELFF
size: .; D: .; V: TRBV4-3; CDR3: CASSVIHQSNQPQHF
size: .; D: TRBD1; V: TRBV5-4; CDR3: CASSFSTGEEKLFF
size: .; D: .; V: TRBV6-1; CDR3: CASSDPPQPQHF
size: few; D: .; V: TRBV3-1/TRBV3-2; CDR3: CASSQEVGQPQHF
size: .; D: .; V: TRBV11-2; CDR3: CASSRGEETQYF
size: .; D: .; V: TRBV4-3; CDR3: CASSQEFGTLGSYEQYF
size: .; D: .; V: TRBV3-1/TRBV3-2; CDR3: CASSQGWGSSYNSPLHF
size: .; D: .; V: TRBV2; CDR3: CASSLGGPGTNTEAFF
size: once; D: TRBD2; V: TRBV7-9; CDR3: CASSSGTSGVTDTQYF
size: .; D: .; V: TRBV28; CDR3: CASTPAGRVYGYTF
size: few; D: TRBD1; V: TRBV7-9; CDR3: CASSLTGTGDEKLFF
size: .; D: .; V: TRBV5-1; CDR3: CASSLQGPDSNQPQHF
size: few; D: .; V: TRBV7-2; CDR3: CASSDDRNQPQHF
size: .; D: TRBD1; V: TRBV7-2; CDR3: CASSLVGTGAHEQYF
size: .; D: TRBD1; V: TRBV28; CDR3: CASTTRDRGYEQYF
size: .; D: .; V: TRBV28; CDR3: CASSLYGIQETQYF
size: once; D: .; V: TRBV27; CDR3: CASRDSSGANVLTF
size: .; D: .; V: TRBV11-2; CDR3: CASSLDRTSTPYEQYF
size: few; D: .; V: TRBV9; CDR3: CASSPRGQPYEQYF
size: once; D: .; V: TRBV2; CDR3: CASSEEGDSNQPQHF
size: .; D: TRBD1; V: TRBV5-8; CDR3: CASESGQGGRYGYTF